A selection of T cell receptor beta chains follows, all from one sample in a study of shared T cell receptors in the human thymus. TCRdb's copy holds only in-frame clones and misses some; the assay was immunoSEQ multiplex PCR. The sample holds about 660,000 clones; approximately 89% are singletons and the top ten take about 0.0094%. Separately, the same data were catalogued under a study of human thymus T cells.

The sequenced material came from thymocytes. These receptors all stem from a boy in the first two years of life with a congenital heart defect. Each CDR3 is given with its conserved first and last residue. Each record gives: D gene, V gene, clone size, J gene, CDR3 protein, CDR3 DNA. A D gene is named only where the DNA matches it firmly. The listing skips clone size in some rows; elsewhere it reads once, few, many or a size class.

NA,TRBV28,once,TRBJ1-1,CASSRNRARCEAFF,TGTGCCAGCAGTCGAAACAGGGCCCGATGTGAAGCTTTCTTT
NA,TRBV7-2,NA,TRBJ1-1,CASTPTAISMNTEAFF,TGTGCCAGCACCCCGACAGCAATATCTATGAACACTGAAGCTTTCTTT
TRBD2,TRBV7-9,NA,TRBJ2-2,CASSQGLAGGLNTGELFF,TGTGCCAGCAGCCAGGGACTAGCGGGAGGTCTTAACACCGGGGAGCTGTTTTTT
NA,TRBV4-3,NA,TRBJ2-2,CASSQVQGPGELFF,TGCGCCAGCAGCCAAGTGCAGGGGCCCGGGGAGCTGTTTTTT
NA,TRBV7-6,NA,TRBJ2-7,CASSLDTVSAYEQYF,TGTGCCAGCAGCTTAGACACAGTTTCAGCCTACGAGCAGTACTTC
NA,TRBV30,once,TRBJ1-6,CAWSTRLNSPLHF,TGTGCCTGGAGTACTCGACTAAATTCCCCCCTCCACTTT
TRBD2,TRBV7-2,NA,TRBJ2-2,CASSRLAGTGELFF,TGTGCCAGCAGTCGACTAGCGGGAACCGGGGAGCTGTTTTTT
TRBD1,TRBV11-3,NA,TRBJ1-1,CASSLEQGAEAFF,TGTGCCAGCAGCTTAGAGCAGGGGGCCGAAGCTTTCTTT
TRBD2,TRBV12-5,NA,TRBJ2-3,CASGLVLLAGEWLWTDTQYF,TGTGCTAGTGGTTTGGTACTCCTGGCGGGAGAATGGTTGTGGACAGATACGCAGTATTTT
TRBD2,TRBV9,NA,TRBJ2-2,CASSVSPGLAGGSDTGELFF,TGTGCCAGCAGCGTCTCCCCGGGACTAGCGGGGGGTTCGGACACCGGGGAGCTGTTTTTT
TRBD1,TRBV6-1,NA,TRBJ2-3,CASSEAETGVTDTQYF,TGTGCCAGCAGTGAAGCGGAGACAGGGGTTACAGATACGCAGTATTTT
NA,TRBV4-3,NA,TRBJ2-7,CASSQDVRGSQYF,TGCGCCAGCAGCCAAGATGTCCGCGGGTCACAGTACTTC
TRBD2,TRBV9,NA,TRBJ2-1,CASSVASSGGAYNEQFF,TGTGCCAGCAGCGTAGCTTCGAGCGGGGGGGCCTACAATGAGCAGTTCTTC
TRBD2,TRBV9,NA,TRBJ2-1,CASSVDPREFEQFF,TGTGCCAGCAGCGTAGACCCGCGGGAGTTTGAGCAGTTCTTC
NA,TRBV2,NA,TRBJ2-7,CASRNPSPGEQYF,TGTGCCAGCAGAAACCCGAGTCCGGGCGAGCAGTACTTC
NA,TRBV11-2,NA,TRBJ2-1,CASSWGLGYNEQFF,TGTGCCAGCAGCTGGGGACTCGGGTACAATGAGCAGTTCTTC
NA,TRBV19,NA,TRBJ1-4,CASSISTTNEKLFF,TGTGCCAGTAGTATCTCTACAACTAATGAAAAACTGTTTTTT
NA,TRBV10-3,few,TRBJ2-7,CAISTDYPLEQYF,TGTGCCATCAGCACGGACTACCCATTGGAGCAGTACTTC
NA,TRBV11-3,NA,TRBJ2-1,CASSAKLQGRQFF,TGTGCCAGCAGCGCTAAGTTACAGGGAAGGCAGTTCTTC
NA,TRBV21-1,NA,TRBJ2-7,CASSKLEGTAHYEQYF,TGTGCCAGCAGCAAACTAGAGGGGACAGCCCATTACGAGCAGTACTTC
TRBD2,TRBV7-6,NA,TRBJ2-1,CASSLERLGLANNEQFF,TGTGCCAGCAGCTTAGAACGACTGGGACTAGCGAACAATGAGCAGTTCTTC
TRBD1,TRBV28,NA,TRBJ2-3,CASSFPNTGVATDTQYF,TGTGCCAGCAGTTTCCCAAATACAGGGGTAGCTACAGATACGCAGTATTTT
TRBD1,TRBV28,once,TRBJ1-4,CASGWSDRGREKLFF,TGTGCCAGCGGGTGGAGCGACAGGGGGCGGGAAAAACTGTTTTTT
TRBD1,TRBV7-8,NA,TRBJ2-7,CASSLRPGQGYYEQYF,TGTGCCAGCAGCTTACGCCCGGGACAGGGTTACTACGAGCAGTACTTC
TRBD1,TRBV28,NA,TRBJ1-4,CASIGFWGDRKNEKLFF,TGTGCCAGCATTGGTTTCTGGGGGGACAGGAAAAATGAAAAACTGTTTTTT
NA,TRBV30,NA,TRBJ2-3,CAWSVLDTQYF,TGTGCCTGGAGTGTTCTAGATACGCAGTATTTT
NA,TRBV29-1,NA,TRBJ1-2,CSVTTGAPGGYTF,TGCAGCGTGACAACCGGCGCCCCCGGCGGCTACACCTTC
NA,TRBV6-5,NA,TRBJ1-5,CASSYSAGQPQHF,TGTGCCAGCAGTTACTCGGCAGGTCAGCCCCAGCATTTT
TRBD2,TRBV4-3,NA,TRBJ2-7,CASSQGREENEQYF,TGCGCCAGCAGCCAAGGCCGGGAGGAGAACGAGCAGTACTTC
NA,TRBV2,NA,TRBJ2-5,CASSESFEARQETQYF,TGTGCCAGCAGTGAATCCTTTGAAGCCCGGCAAGAGACCCAGTACTTC
NA,TRBV10-1,NA,TRBJ2-2,CASSVRTGELFF,TGCGCCAGCAGTGTGAGGACCGGGGAGCTGTTTTTT
TRBD1,TRBV28,NA,TRBJ2-7,CASRNPGQANYEQYF,TGTGCCAGCAGGAACCCGGGACAGGCCAACTACGAGCAGTACTTC
TRBD2,TRBV4-2,NA,TRBJ2-2,CASSSGGRNTGELFF,TGTGCCAGCAGCTCGGGGGGTAGGAACACCGGGGAGCTGTTTTTT
NA,TRBV18,NA,TRBJ2-7,CASSPPGGRPYEQYF,TGTGCCAGCTCACCACCGGGGGGAAGGCCCTACGAGCAGTACTTC
TRBD2,TRBV5-4,NA,TRBJ2-1,CASSATGTSGIYNEQFF,TGTGCCAGCAGCGCAACCGGGACTAGCGGAATCTACAATGAGCAGTTCTTC
TRBD2,TRBV5-4,few,TRBJ2-7,CASSSRTSASSYEQYF,TGTGCCAGCAGCTCACGAACTAGCGCAAGCTCCTACGAGCAGTACTTC
NA,TRBV27,NA,TRBJ1-2,CASTRRAGWHYGYTF,TGTGCCAGCACCCGGCGTGCGGGATGGCACTATGGCTACACCTTC
TRBD2,TRBV4-3,once,TRBJ2-3,CASSQDLAASTDTQYF,TGCGCCAGCAGCCAAGACCTAGCGGCTAGCACAGATACGCAGTATTTT
NA,TRBV15,NA,TRBJ2-1,CATSSRHRVDSYNEQFF,TGTGCCACCAGCAGCCGACACAGGGTAGATTCCTACAATGAGCAGTTCTTC
NA,TRBV2,once,TRBJ1-6,CASSDRASSYNSPLHF,TGTGCCAGCAGTGACAGGGCCAGCTCCTATAATTCACCCCTCCACTTT
NA,TRBV4-3,NA,TRBJ1-6,CASSQGKGQGNNSPLHF,TGCGCCAGCAGCCAAGGGAAGGGGCAGGGCAATAATTCACCCCTCCACTTT
TRBD1,TRBV15,NA,TRBJ1-3,CATSRGGQGLYPSGNTIYF,TGTGCCACCAGCAGAGGTGGACAGGGGTTGTACCCCTCTGGAAACACCATATATTTT
NA,TRBV28,NA,TRBJ2-7,CASSSRGISTYEQYF,TGTGCCAGCAGTTCCCGGGGAATCAGCACCTACGAGCAGTACTTC
NA,TRBV5-4,NA,TRBJ1-1,CASTHEGVSTEAFF,TGTGCCAGCACTCATGAAGGGGTGAGCACTGAAGCTTTCTTT
NA,TRBV6-1,NA,TRBJ1-4,CASSERRFTTNEKLFF,TGTGCCAGCAGTGAGAGGAGATTTACAACTAATGAAAAACTGTTTTTT
NA,TRBV4-1,NA,TRBJ1-3,CASSQVRGAGNTIYF,TGCGCCAGCAGCCAAGTCCGGGGGGCTGGAAACACCATATATTTT
NA,TRBV4-3,once,TRBJ1-5,CASSQSTDLSNQPQHF,TGCGCCAGCAGCCAGTCTACAGACCTTAGCAATCAGCCCCAGCATTTT